This T cell receptor (beta chain) emerged from a study of vaccination and CD4 T cells after COVID-19. As for the study in general: Post-vaccine sampling followed dose two by a median roughly 70 days (range 14 to 241). General study points: Researchers report that a median approximately 90% of reactive clones in convalescent patients surfaced only post-vaccination. Convalescent patients were relatively few, and early post-infection timepoints were missing.

Treatment noted: roughly 10-day PBMC culture with coronavirus spike peptide pools or control peptides (ViraFEST assay). In the ViraFEST assay, peptide-pool expansion preceded TCR sequencing of expanded clonotypes. This clonotype has more than one count but fewer than ten. Its antigen is not identified. Sequenced with the Oncomine TCR Beta short-read assay was DNA taken from cultured CD4+ T cells. TCRdb reprocessed the PCR reads with MiXCR, giving one entry per CDR3 protein. The data hold about 14,000 distinct CDR3 sequences, with about 33% observed a single time. This receptor was taken from a human donor who had recovered from COVID-19. Specimen: CD4+ T cells from blood, cultured in vitro, collected after SARS-CoV-2 vaccination.

This chain's CDR3 is CSSPARIKGLVDYNEQFF. CDR3 bases: TGCAGTTCCCCTGCCCGAATCAAGGGACTAGTAGACTACAATGAGCAGTTCTTC. The chain recombines TRBV20-1 with TRBJ2-1, with TRBD2 matching over 8 bases. The ends lost 8 bases at V and 3 bases at J; junction bases unmatched: 21. The CDR3 loop spans 18 amino acids. Germline CDR1 DFQATT, CDR2 SNEGSKA (reference sequence).